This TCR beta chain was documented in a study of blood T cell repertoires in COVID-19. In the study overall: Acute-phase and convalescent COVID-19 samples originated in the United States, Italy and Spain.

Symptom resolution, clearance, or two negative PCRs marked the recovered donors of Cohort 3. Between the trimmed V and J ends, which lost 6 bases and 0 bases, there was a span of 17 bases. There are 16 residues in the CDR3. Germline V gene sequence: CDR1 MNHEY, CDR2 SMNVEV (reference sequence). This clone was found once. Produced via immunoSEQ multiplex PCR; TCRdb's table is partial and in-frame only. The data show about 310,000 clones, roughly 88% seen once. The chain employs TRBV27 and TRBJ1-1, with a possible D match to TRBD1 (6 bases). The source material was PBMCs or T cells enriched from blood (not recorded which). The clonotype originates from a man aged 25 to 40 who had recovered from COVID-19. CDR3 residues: CASSLWSGGLNTEAFF. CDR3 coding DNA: TGTGCCAGCAGCCTTTGGTCTGGGGGCCTGAACACTGAAGCTTTCTTT.